One sample yielded the 8 T cell receptor beta chains listed below, sequenced in a study of response to subunit inactivated influenza vaccine. TCRdb passed the RT-PCR reads through MiXCR, listing each CDR3 protein once. The table shows approximately 500,000 distinct CDR3 sequences, with 10% to 15% occurring only once. The sequenced sample was PBMCs from blood, obtained roughly 47 days after vaccination. Source of these receptors: a man aged 50-60 years who received an inactivated influenza vaccine.

Comment on this clonotype: At one boundary the junction diverges from the germline segment, which might be a read error. The V call is TRBV7-7, the J call TRBJ2-5, with 11 nucleotides matching TRBD2. The CDR3 is 15 amino acids. Germline V CDR1 and CDR2: SSHAT, FNYEAQ (reference sequence). CDR3 sequence (DNA): TGTGCTAGCAGCGGGCCTAGCGGGGGGCAAGAGACCCAGTACTTC. Its protein is CASSGPSGGQETQYF.

J is TRBJ2-7 and V is TRBV4-3; no firm D call. CDR3 length equals 15 residues. Trimming removed 0 bases from V and 0 bases from J, with 9 bases in between. CDR1 and CDR2 (germline): LGHNA, YSLEER. The CDR3: CASSQEVGFSYEQYF. CDR3 sequence (DNA): TGCGCCAGCAGCCAAGAGGTCGGGTTCTCCTACGAGCAGTACTTC.

The sample holds many counts of this clonotype. This chain uses TRBV6-6 with TRBJ2-5; TRBD1 or TRBD2 may be the D gene (5 bases each). Trimming shortened V by 7 bases and J by 1 base, and 10 bases separated the two germline ends. The CDR3 has 13 residues. Per germline, CDR1 MNHNY and CDR2 SVGAGI (reference sequence). CDR3 amino acids: CASMVGVQETQYF. For the CDR3, the DNA is TGTGCCAGCATGGTGGGGGTCCAAGAGACCCAGTACTTC.

The rearrangement links TRBV7-2 to TRBJ2-1; 7 nucleotides line up with TRBD2. Germline V gene data show CDR1 as SGHTA and CDR2 as FQGNSA. Germline trimming cut 1 base from V and 8 bases from J; bases unmatched to any gene: 5. The CDR3 runs 14 residues. CDR3 in amino acids: CASSLVRLAYEQFF. CDR3 nucleotide sequence: TGTGCCAGCAGCTTAGTAAGACTAGCCTATGAGCAGTTCTTC.

V and J are TRBV7-6 and TRBJ1-1; tentatively, D is TRBD1 (6 bases). Trimming left V 5 bases short and J 10 bases short, with 14 bases between. This CDR3 comprises 12 residues. From germline, CDR1 is SGHVS and CDR2 FNYEAQ. The CDR3 sequence is CASSNHGTSAFF. DNA for the CDR3: TGTGCCAGCAGCAACCACGGGACATCAGCTTTCTTT. The full variable domain, its missing parts supplied by reference TRBV7-6 and TRBJ1-1, is GAGVSQSPRYKVTKRGQDVALRCDPISGHVSLYWYRQALGQGPEFLTYFNYEAQQDKSGLPNDRFSAERPEGSISTLTIQRTEQRDSAMYRCASSNHGTSAFFGQGTRLTVV.

This clonotype was detected only a few times. The V and J genes are TRBV25-1 and TRBJ2-7; no clear D. CDR1 and CDR2 from the germline V gene are MGHDK and SYGVNS. CDR3 length: 13 residues. The V and J ends lost 4 bases and 3 bases respectively, with 10 bases between them. CDR3 in amino acids: CASSGTENYEQYF. The CDR3 DNA reads as TGTGCCAGCAGTGGAACGGAGAACTACGAGCAGTACTTC.

V gene TRBV6-2 or TRBV6-3 combines with J gene TRBJ2-1; TRBD2 is a possible D gene (6 bases). CDR1 and CDR2 from the germline V gene are MNHEY and SVGEGT. Trimming took off 5 bases at V and 3 bases at J, with 11 bases between the two ends. The length of the CDR3 is 14 residues. The CDR3 bases are TGTGCCAGCAGTACGGGACTTCACTACAATGAGCAGTTCTTC. It yields the protein CASSTGLHYNEQFF.

The CDR3 sequence is CATTGGLGYTF. The CDR3 DNA follows: TGTGCCACCACAGGGGGCCTGGGCTACACCTTC. The genes are TRBV28 and TRBJ1-2, with 9 bases lining up with TRBD1. CDR3 size: 11 residues. Germline CDR1 reads MDHEN; CDR2 reads SYDVKM. V lost 10 bases, J lost 8 bases, and 5 bases stayed unmatched.